This TCR beta chain was identified during a study of sequential checkpoint blockade in melanoma. Overall study context: Matched biopsies came pretreatment and at week 13 for some 21 patients.

Germline CDR1 is SGHNT and CDR2 is YENEEA. The V segment lost 3 bases and the J segment 6 bases; nucleotides outside the gene matches: 6. CDR3 length equals 15 residues. Here immunoSEQ multiplex PCR was the method, and the copy in TCRdb shows in-frame clones only, minus some. This sample carries more than 5,500 clones, around 20% of them seen once, and the ten largest clones take roughly 9%. Study findings and constraints: Mutational load did not correlate with tumor T-cell fraction or clonality. Patients with week-13 increases in T-cell fraction and clonality benefited about 30 times more often.

Specified treatment: randomized to nivolumab then ipilimumab (arm A) or the reverse (arm B). This clone is termed hyperexpanded. Its specificity is unknown. The material was tumor tissue (inferred from file names), obtained from a patient given nivolumab and ipilimumab in sequence. This rearrangement joins TRBV11-3 to TRBJ2-2; 8 nucleotides line up with TRBD2. This receptor was obtained from a human donor with melanoma. The CDR3 sequence: CASSLVGRGAGELFF. CDR3 nucleotides: TGTGCCAGCAGCTTGGTCGGGAGGGGCGCCGGGGAGCTGTTTTTT.